One T cell receptor (beta chain) is described in this entry. As yet, its antigen is unknown. This entry comes from a study of cytomegalovirus exposure and HLA in healthy donors. Findings and caveats of the study: Available immune exposure information covered CMV serostatus only. Most CMV-associated TCR beta chains appeared HLA-restricted in a later analysis. The majority of TCR sequences were rare, yet some public TCRs appeared in many donors.

The PCR was carried out with 60 Vbeta primers and 13 Jbeta primers. The assay was immunoSEQ multiplex PCR, and TCRdb's table has in-frame clones only and misses some. The sample includes 150,000 to 200,000 clones, roughly 80% of them seen just once. Trimming shortened V by 6 bases and J by 1 base, and 6 bases separated the two germline ends. Germline V gene data show CDR1 as SQVTM and CDR2 as ANQGSEA. The length of the CDR3 is 12 residues. The specimen sequenced was PBMCs. The clonotype comes from a woman between 35 and 50 years old in good health and CMV-seropositive. The chain carries TRBV29-1 and TRBJ2-2; D may be TRBD1 (5 bases). The CDR3 nucleotides are TGCAGCGTCGACAGGAACACCGGGGAGCTGTTTTTT. Its protein is CSVDRNTGELFF.